One T cell receptor beta chain is described in this entry. Its antigen is still unknown. This record comes from a study of T cell responses to AZD1222 COVID-19 vaccine. Clones were sequenced by immunoSEQ multiplex PCR, and TCRdb holds only the in-frame ones, with some missing. This sample carries approximately 180,000 clones, roughly 88% of them seen once, and the ten largest clones take about 8%. Germline V gene data show CDR1 as MNHEY and CDR2 as SVGAGI. This CDR3 spans 16 amino acids. With 2 bases removed from V and 1 base from J, the gap between germline ends came to 11 bases. Findings and caveats of the study: Most donors were white British and more were female, and clonal diversity was possibly underestimated. Scientists sampled the repertoires only once the peak T cell response had passed. CD4 TCRs associated with vaccination spanned spike, dominating at 160-218 and 743-854.

The chain combines TRBV6-5 with TRBJ1-4; weak D call: TRBD1 (5 bases). The sequence came from an adult in good health. Sequences were derived from peripheral blood, sampled on day 0 of AZD1222 vaccination. The CDR3 here is CASSYGLGVTNEKLFF. Written as DNA, the CDR3 is TGTGCCAGCAGTTACGGGTTGGGGGTAACTAATGAAAAACTGTTTTTT.